This is a list of T cell receptor beta chains from one sample in a study of blood T cells in healthy people across ages. TCRdb re-analysed the 5' RACE reads in MiXCR, keeping a single row per CDR3 protein. The sample consists of 700,000 or so distinct CDR3 sequences, approximately 40% of them appearing once. The sequenced sample consisted of blood. These receptors all come from a man aged 80 or over in good health. CDR3s include the opening cysteine and the closing phenylalanine or tryptophan. D genes are given only for firm matches. Size is stated for part of the rows, as once, few or many counts, or as a class when the clone is expanded.

TRBV20-1	TRBJ2-7	.	few	TGCAGTGCTTCCCCCGGGTACGAGCAGTACTTC	CSASPGYEQYF
TRBV5-4	TRBJ2-1	TRBD2	.	TGTGCCAGCAGCTTGGGGACTAGCAAGTACAATGAGCAGTTCTTC	CASSLGTSKYNEQFF
TRBV6-2/TRBV6-3	TRBJ2-2	.	.	TGTGCCAGCAGTCCGTACATACCAACAGATACGAACACCGGGGAGCTGTTTTTT	CASSPYIPTDTNTGELFF
TRBV2	TRBJ2-6	TRBD1	.	TGTGCCAGCAGTCCGGGACAGTCGTTCTTGGCCAACGTCCTGACTTTC	CASSPGQSFLANVLTF
TRBV9	TRBJ2-3	.	.	TGTGCCAGCAGCTCCCCAGCGGGCCTCACAGATACGCAGTATTTT	CASSSPAGLTDTQYF
TRBV11-2	TRBJ2-1	.	.	TGTGCCAGCAGCTCCAGAAAGGGGGACTCCTACAATGAGCAGTTCTTC	CASSSRKGDSYNEQFF
TRBV7-2	TRBJ1-6	.	.	TGTGCCAGCAGCCTACAGGAAAACTCACCCCTCCACTTT	CASSLQENSPLHF
TRBV6-2/TRBV6-3	TRBJ2-1	.	.	TGTGCCAGCACCCCGAGGTCCGGGCTAGCGATGGGTGAGCAGTTCTTC	CASTPRSGLAMGEQFF
TRBV20-1	TRBJ2-7	TRBD2	.	TGCAGTGCTAGAGGGGCTAGCGGGAGGTACGAGCAGTACTTC	CSARGASGRYEQYF
TRBV7-2	TRBJ2-1	TRBD2	.	TGTGCCAGCAGCTTAGTCGCGGGGGTTTACAATGAGCAGTTCTTC	CASSLVAGVYNEQFF
TRBV27	TRBJ2-1	TRBD1	once	TGTGCCAGCACTTTACTAACCGGGACAGGGGTTGAGTATGAGCAGTTCTTC	CASTLLTGTGVEYEQFF
TRBV20-1	TRBJ2-1	.	.	TGCAGTGCTAGAAACAGGGAGGGTTACAATGAGCAGTTCTTC	CSARNREGYNEQFF
TRBV21-1	TRBJ2-1	.	.	TGTGCCAGCAGCAATACCTTGGGACAGTGGGCCTACAATGAGCAGTTCTTC	CASSNTLGQWAYNEQFF
TRBV19	TRBJ2-5	.	.	TGTGCCAGTAGTATAAAGCCGCAGGTGACCCAGTACTTC	CASSIKPQVTQYF
TRBV4-2	TRBJ2-4	.	.	TGTGCCAGCAGCCAAGTTGGGGTCAAAAACATTCAGTACTTC	CASSQVGVKNIQYF
TRBV6-1	TRBJ1-5	.	.	TGTGCCAGCAGTGAAGTAGGGCTTGGCAATCAGCCCCAGCATTTT	CASSEVGLGNQPQHF
TRBV28	TRBJ2-1	.	.	TGTGCCAGCACCTCTAGGGATAGCCAGTTCTTC	CASTSRDSQFF
TRBV5-1	TRBJ2-1	TRBD2	.	TGCGCCAGCAGCTTGCGGACTAGCGGCATCTCAGGGAGGGGAAATGAGCAGTTCTTC	CASSLRTSGISGRGNEQFF
TRBV21-1	TRBJ1-4	.	.	TGTGCCAGCAGCAAAGCGCGTGCAACTAATGAAAAACTGTTTTTT	CASSKARATNEKLFF
TRBV4-2	TRBJ1-2	.	.	TGTGCCAGCAGGAAACAGGGAACTAACTATGGCTACACCTTC	CASRKQGTNYGYTF
TRBV5-6	TRBJ1-4	.	many	TGTGCCAGCAGCTTGGGGTTGGAACAAAGGGAAAAACTGTTTTTT	CASSLGLEQREKLFF
TRBV6-2/TRBV6-3	TRBJ2-7	TRBD1	.	TGTGCCAGCAGGCCCCAGGGGGCCCGACACTACGAGCAGTACTTC	CASRPQGARHYEQYF
TRBV7-2	TRBJ2-1	.	.	TGTGCCAGCAGCTTAGGGTTCTTCACTTCCAATGAGCAGTTCTTC	CASSLGFFTSNEQFF
TRBV4-3	TRBJ1-2	.	few	TGCGCCAGCAGCCAAGAGTCGGCACGAGCTTTCTATGGCTACACCTTC	CASSQESARAFYGYTF
TRBV10-3	TRBJ2-5	.	.	TGTGCCATCAGTGGGGACGGCGTTGGGACCCAGTACTTC	CAISGDGVGTQYF
TRBV25-1	TRBJ2-7	TRBD1	many	TGTGCCAGCAGCAGGGACAGGGACCCCTACGAGCAGTACTTC	CASSRDRDPYEQYF
TRBV4-1	TRBJ2-7	.	.	TGCGCCAGCAGCCAAGGACCTAGGATATCATCCTACGAGCAGTACTTC	CASSQGPRISSYEQYF
TRBV3-1	TRBJ2-1	.	.	TGTGCCAGCAGCCAAGGGCTCATGACCGGGGGCTACAATGAGCAGTTCTTC	CASSQGLMTGGYNEQFF
TRBV4-1	TRBJ1-4	.	many	TGCGCCAGCAGCCGGCGGGCCGTGGAAAAACTGTTTTTT	CASSRRAVEKLFF
TRBV2	TRBJ2-5	.	.	TGTGCCAGCAGTGAAGAGGGGGCGGGGGTAAGAGAGACCCAGTACTTC	CASSEEGAGVRETQYF
TRBV14	TRBJ2-7	TRBD1	few	TGTGCCAGCAGCCAAGGGACAGGGGCTCCCTACGAGCAGTACTTC	CASSQGTGAPYEQYF
TRBV27	TRBJ2-2	.	.	TGTGCCAGCAGTCCCCTGCCGGCCGTGGGTTTACGGCCCGGGGAGCTGTTTTTT	CASSPLPAVGLRPGELFF
TRBV20-1	TRBJ2-2	.	.	TGCAGTGCTAGAGATCCTCTAGCGTTAAACACCGGGGAGCTGTTTTTT	CSARDPLALNTGELFF
TRBV7-9	TRBJ2-3	TRBD2	.	TGTGCCAGCAGCCTACGGACTAGCGGGAGTGACACAGATACGCAGTATTTT	CASSLRTSGSDTDTQYF
TRBV20-1	TRBJ1-4	.	.	TGCAGTGCTAGAGATGGGGATGTAAAACTGTTTTTT	CSARDGDVKLFF
TRBV7-2	TRBJ2-2	.	few	TGTGCCAGCAGCTTAGTGGGCAGGGCGAACACCGGGGAGCTGTTTTTT	CASSLVGRANTGELFF
TRBV11-2	TRBJ1-4	TRBD1	.	TGTGCCAGCAGCTTAAACAGGGGAAATTATGAAAAACTGTTTTTT	CASSLNRGNYEKLFF
TRBV20-1	TRBJ2-7	.	.	TGCAGTGCTAGAGATCTACGGAGCCGCCCCTACGAGCAGTACTTC	CSARDLRSRPYEQYF
TRBV6-2/TRBV6-3	TRBJ2-5	TRBD1	.	TGTGCCAGCAAAGATGACAGGGTTATAGTGCAAGAGACCCAGTACTTC	CASKDDRVIVQETQYF
TRBV19	TRBJ2-5	.	once	TGTGCCAGTAGTATGGGCCGTGGACTCCAAGAGACCCAGTACTTC	CASSMGRGLQETQYF
TRBV7-8	TRBJ2-6	.	.	TGTGCCAGCAGTTCCTTTGGGCAGGGAAAGATGACTGGGGCCAACGTCCTGACTTTC	CASSSFGQGKMTGANVLTF
TRBV28	TRBJ2-3	.	.	TGTGCCAGCAGTCCTGGGCAGTATTTT	CASSPGQYF